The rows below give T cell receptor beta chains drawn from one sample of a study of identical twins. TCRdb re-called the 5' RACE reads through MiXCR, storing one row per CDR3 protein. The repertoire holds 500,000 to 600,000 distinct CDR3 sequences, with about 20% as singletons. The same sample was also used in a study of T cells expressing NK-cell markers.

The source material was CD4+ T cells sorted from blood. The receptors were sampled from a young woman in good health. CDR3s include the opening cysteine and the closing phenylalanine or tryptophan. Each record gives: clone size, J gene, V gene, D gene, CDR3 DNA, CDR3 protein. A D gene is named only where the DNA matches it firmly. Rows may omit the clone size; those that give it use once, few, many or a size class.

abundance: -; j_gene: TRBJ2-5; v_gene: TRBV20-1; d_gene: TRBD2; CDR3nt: TGCAGTGCCACACCTAGCGGCCTGGGAGGAGAGACCCAGTACTTC; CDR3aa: CSATPSGLGGETQYF
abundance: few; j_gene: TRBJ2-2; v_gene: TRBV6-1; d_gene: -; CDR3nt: TGTGCCACTTCGTCCGGGACACCAACCGGGGAGCTGTTTTTT; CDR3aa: CATSSGTPTGELFF
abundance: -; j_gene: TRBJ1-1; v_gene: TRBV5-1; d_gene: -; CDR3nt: TGCGCCAGCAGCCCGACAGGAGCGCATAGGAACACTGAAGCTTTCTTT; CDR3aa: CASSPTGAHRNTEAFF
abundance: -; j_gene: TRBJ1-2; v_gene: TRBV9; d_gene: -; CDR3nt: TGTGCCAGCAGCGTACAGGGGTTTAACTATGGCTACACCTTC; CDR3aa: CASSVQGFNYGYTF
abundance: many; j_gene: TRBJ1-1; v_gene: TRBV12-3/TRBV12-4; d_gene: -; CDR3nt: TGTGCCAGCAGAGCAGAGGCCCTGAACACTGAAGCTTTCTTT; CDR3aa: CASRAEALNTEAFF
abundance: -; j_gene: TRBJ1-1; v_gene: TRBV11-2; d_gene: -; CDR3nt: TGTGCCAGCAGCTTAGATCTCAGAACACCTGAAGCTTTCTTT; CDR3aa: CASSLDLRTPEAFF
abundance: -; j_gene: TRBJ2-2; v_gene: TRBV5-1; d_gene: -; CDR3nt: TGCGCCAGCAGCCCGGCGGGCCCTGGCACCGGGGAGCTGTTTTTT; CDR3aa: CASSPAGPGTGELFF
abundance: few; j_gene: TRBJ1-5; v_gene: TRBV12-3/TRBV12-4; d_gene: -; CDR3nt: TGTGCCAGCAGACCACAGGGCCTACATCAGCCCCAGCATTTT; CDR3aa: CASRPQGLHQPQHF
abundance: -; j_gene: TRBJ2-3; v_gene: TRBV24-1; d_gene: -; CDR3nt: TGTGCCACCAGTGACGCTACAGAGAGCACAGATACGCAGTATTTT; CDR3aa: CATSDATESTDTQYF
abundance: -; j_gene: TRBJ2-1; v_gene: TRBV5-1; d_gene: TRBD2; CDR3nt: TGCGCCAGCAGCCAGATTACTGTGACTAGCGGGGGGCATGAGCAGTTCTTC; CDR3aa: CASSQITVTSGGHEQFF
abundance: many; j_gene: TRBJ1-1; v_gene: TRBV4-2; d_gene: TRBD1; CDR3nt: TGTGCCAGCACACGATTGGGACAGATAATGAACACTGAAGCTTTCTTT; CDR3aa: CASTRLGQIMNTEAFF
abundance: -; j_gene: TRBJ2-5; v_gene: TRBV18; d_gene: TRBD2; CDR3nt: TGTGCCAGCTCACCAGCGCTCTTGACTAGCGGGGGTCAAGAGACCCAGTACTTC; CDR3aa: CASSPALLTSGGQETQYF
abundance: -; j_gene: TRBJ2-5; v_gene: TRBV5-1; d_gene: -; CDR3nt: TGCGCCAGCAAGCTTTCGAGCCCCGGCGAGACCCAGTACTTC; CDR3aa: CASKLSSPGETQYF
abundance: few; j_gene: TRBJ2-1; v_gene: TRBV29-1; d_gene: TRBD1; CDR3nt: TGCAGCGTACAGGGGGCGAGCTCCTACAATGAGCAGTTCTTC; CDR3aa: CSVQGASSYNEQFF
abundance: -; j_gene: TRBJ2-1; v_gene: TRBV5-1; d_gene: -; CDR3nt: TGCGCCAGCAGCTTGGCCCCGCCGAGGGGGGCTGACAATGAGCAGTTCTTC; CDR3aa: CASSLAPPRGADNEQFF
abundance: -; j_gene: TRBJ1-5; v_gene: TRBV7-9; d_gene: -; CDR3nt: TGTGCCAGCAGCTCCATATATCAGCCCCAGCATTTT; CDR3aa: CASSSIYQPQHF
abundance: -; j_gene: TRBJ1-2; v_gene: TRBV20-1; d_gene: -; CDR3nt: TGCAGTGCTAGAGTTCGAGGCTATGGCTACACCTTC; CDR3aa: CSARVRGYGYTF
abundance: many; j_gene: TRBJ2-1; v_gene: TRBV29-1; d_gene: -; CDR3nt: TGCAGCGCCCGTATGTGGGGGACCGCGTCCCGAACCTCCTACAATGAGCAGTTCTTC; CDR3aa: CSARMWGTASRTSYNEQFF
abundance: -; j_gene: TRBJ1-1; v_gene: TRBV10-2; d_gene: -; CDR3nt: TGCGCCAGCTTGGAACCGTATTCTCGCGAAGCTTTCTTT; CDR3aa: CASLEPYSREAFF
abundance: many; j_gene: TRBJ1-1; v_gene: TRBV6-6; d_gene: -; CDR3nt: TGTGCCAGCAGCCAACGGCTGATCGCTTTCTTT; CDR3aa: CASSQRLIAFF
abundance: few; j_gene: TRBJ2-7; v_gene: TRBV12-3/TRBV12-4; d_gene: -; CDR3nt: TGTGCCAGCAGTTTAGTTGGGGCTCGGTACGAGCAGTACTTC; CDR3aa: CASSLVGARYEQYF
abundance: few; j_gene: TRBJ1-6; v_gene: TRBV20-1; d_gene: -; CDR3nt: TGCAGTGCTAGAGATCCTGAAGTGGCGCAAAATTCACCCCTCCACTTT; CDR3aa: CSARDPEVAQNSPLHF
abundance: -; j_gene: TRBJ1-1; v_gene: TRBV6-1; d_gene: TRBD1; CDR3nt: TGTGCCAGCAGTACCCCTGGACAGGGGCCTGAAGCTTTCTTT; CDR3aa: CASSTPGQGPEAFF
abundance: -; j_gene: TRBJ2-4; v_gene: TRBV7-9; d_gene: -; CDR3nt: TGTGCCAGCAGCTTAGTACTAAGGGACGGGGGTAACATTCAGTACTTC; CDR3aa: CASSLVLRDGGNIQYF
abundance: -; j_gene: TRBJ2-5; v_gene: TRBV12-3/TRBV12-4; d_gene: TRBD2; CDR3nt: TGTGCCAGCGCTATAGCGGGGGGGCTAGAGACCCAGTACTTC; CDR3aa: CASAIAGGLETQYF
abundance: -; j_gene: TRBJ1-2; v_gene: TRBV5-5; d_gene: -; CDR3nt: TGTGCCAGCAGAGTTCCCTGGGATGGCTACACCTTC; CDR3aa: CASRVPWDGYTF
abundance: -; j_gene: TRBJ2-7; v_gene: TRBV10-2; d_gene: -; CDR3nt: TGCGCCAGCAGTGACAGGGGCGGATCCTACGAGCAGTACTTC; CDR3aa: CASSDRGGSYEQYF
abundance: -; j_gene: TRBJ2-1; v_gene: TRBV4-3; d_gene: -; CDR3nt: TGCGCCAGCAGCCAGAGGAGGGGCGATGAGCAGTTCTTC; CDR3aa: CASSQRRGDEQFF
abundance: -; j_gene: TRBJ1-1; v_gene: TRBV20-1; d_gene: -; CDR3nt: TGCAGTGCTCAAGACGGGAACACTGAAGCTTTCTTT; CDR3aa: CSAQDGNTEAFF
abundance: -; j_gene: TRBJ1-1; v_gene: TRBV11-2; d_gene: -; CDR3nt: TGTGCCAGCAGCTTAGTTACCCGGGGAGCTTTCTTT; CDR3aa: CASSLVTRGAFF
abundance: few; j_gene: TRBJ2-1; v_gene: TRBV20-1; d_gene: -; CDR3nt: TGCAGTGCCGCCGAGTCCTACAATGAGCAGTTCTTC; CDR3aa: CSAAESYNEQFF
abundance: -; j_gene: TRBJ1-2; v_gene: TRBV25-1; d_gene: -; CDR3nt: TGTGCCAGCAGTGAACTCGGAGAAACTAACTATGGCTACACCTTC; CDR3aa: CASSELGETNYGYTF
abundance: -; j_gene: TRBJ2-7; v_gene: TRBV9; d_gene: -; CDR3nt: TGTGCCAGCAGCGTAGAGGGAGGCCCCTACGAGCAGTACTTC; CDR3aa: CASSVEGGPYEQYF
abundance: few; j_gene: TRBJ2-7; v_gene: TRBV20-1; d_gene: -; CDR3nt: TGCAGTGCTAGAGTGACAACCCGATCCTACGAGCAGTACTTC; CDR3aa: CSARVTTRSYEQYF
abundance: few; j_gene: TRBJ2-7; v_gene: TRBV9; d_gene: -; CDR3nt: TGTGCCAGCAGCGTAGATCTACTAACCTACGAGCAGTACTTC; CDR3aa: CASSVDLLTYEQYF
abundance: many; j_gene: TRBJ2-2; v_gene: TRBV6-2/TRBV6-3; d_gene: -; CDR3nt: TGTGCCTCAGGCGGCTTTAACACCGGGGAGCTGTTTTTT; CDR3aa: CASGGFNTGELFF
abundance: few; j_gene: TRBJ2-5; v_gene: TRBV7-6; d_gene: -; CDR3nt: TGTGCCAGCAGCTTTCGGGCGGCAGAAGAGACCCAGTACTTC; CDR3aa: CASSFRAAEETQYF
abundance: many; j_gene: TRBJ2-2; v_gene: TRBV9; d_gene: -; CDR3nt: TGTGCCAGCAGCGCCACCCCTGGGGCGGCCGGGGAGCTGTTTTTT; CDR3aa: CASSATPGAAGELFF
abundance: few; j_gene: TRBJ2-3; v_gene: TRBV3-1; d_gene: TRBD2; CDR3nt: TGTGCCAGCAGCTCCAGCGGGGAAAGGCAGTATTTT; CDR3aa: CASSSSGERQYF
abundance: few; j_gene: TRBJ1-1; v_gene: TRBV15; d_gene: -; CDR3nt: TGTGCCACCAGCCAAAGGAGGGGACTGAGAAACACTGAAGCTTTCTTT; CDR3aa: CATSQRRGLRNTEAFF
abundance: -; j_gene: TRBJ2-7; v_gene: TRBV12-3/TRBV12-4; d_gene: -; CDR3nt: TGTGCCAGCAGTTTAGGGTGGGGGAGAGTCTCCTACGAGCAGTACTTC; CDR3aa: CASSLGWGRVSYEQYF
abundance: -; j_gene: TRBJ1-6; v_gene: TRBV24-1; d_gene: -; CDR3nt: TGTGCCACCAGTAGAGATTCACCCCTCCACTTT; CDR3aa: CATSRDSPLHF
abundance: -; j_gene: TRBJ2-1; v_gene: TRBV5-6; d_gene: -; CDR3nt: TGTGCCAGCAGCTTCCTCGAAGGGAAGGTGCAGTTCTTC; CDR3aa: CASSFLEGKVQFF
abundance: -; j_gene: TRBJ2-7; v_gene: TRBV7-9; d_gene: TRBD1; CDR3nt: TGTGCCAGCAGCTTAGGGGACAGGAGATACGAGCAGTACTTC; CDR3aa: CASSLGDRRYEQYF
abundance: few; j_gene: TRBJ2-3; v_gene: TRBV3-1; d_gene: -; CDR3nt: TGTGCCAGCAGCCGGGGAGGTTTGTCAGATACGCAGTATTTT; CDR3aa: CASSRGGLSDTQYF
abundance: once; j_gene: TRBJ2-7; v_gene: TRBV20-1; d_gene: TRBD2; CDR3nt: TGCAGTGCTAGAGGCATCGCTAGCGGGGGTTACGAGCAGTACTTC; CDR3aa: CSARGIASGGYEQYF
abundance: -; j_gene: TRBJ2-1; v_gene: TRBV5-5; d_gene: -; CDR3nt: TGTGCCAGCAGCTCCCGCGCGAATTATGAGCTGTTCTTC; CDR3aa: CASSSRANYELFF
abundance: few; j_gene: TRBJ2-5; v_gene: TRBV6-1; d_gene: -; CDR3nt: TGTGCCAGCAGTCGAGCCCCCCACAGGAACCAAGAGACCCAGTACTTC; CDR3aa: CASSRAPHRNQETQYF
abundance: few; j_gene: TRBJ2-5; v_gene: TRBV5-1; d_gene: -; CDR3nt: TGCGCCAGCAGCTCGTGGGCGGGACAAATGGAAGAGACCCAGTACTTC; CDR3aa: CASSSWAGQMEETQYF
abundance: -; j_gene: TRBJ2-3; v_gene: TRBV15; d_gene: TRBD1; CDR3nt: TGTGCCACCAGCAGCGGAAACAGGGGTCGCACAGATACGCAGTATTTT; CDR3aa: CATSSGNRGRTDTQYF
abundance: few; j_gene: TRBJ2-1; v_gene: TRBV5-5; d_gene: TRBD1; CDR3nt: TGTGCCAGCAGCCCGGGACAGGTGAGCTCCTACAATGAGCAGTTCTTC; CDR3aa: CASSPGQVSSYNEQFF
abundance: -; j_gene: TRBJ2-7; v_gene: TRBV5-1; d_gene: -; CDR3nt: TGCGCCAGCAGCTTCCAGAGCGGGCACCAGTACTTC; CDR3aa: CASSFQSGHQYF
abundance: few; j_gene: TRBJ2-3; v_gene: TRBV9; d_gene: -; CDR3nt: TGTGCCAGCAGCGTATACGCCTCCACAGATACGCAGTATTTT; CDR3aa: CASSVYASTDTQYF
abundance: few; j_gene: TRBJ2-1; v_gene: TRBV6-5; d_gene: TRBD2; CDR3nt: TGTGCCAGCAGTTACTCTTTAGCGGGGGCGGTCAATGAGCAGTTCTTC; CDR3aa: CASSYSLAGAVNEQFF
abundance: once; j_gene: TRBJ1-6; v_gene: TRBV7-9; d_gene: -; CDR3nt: TGTGCCAGCAGCTTATCCGGGAGCTCCTATAATTCACCCATCCACTTT; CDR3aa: CASSLSGSSYNSPIHF